One sample yielded the 21 T cell receptor beta chains listed below, sequenced in a study of blood T cell repertoires in COVID-19. The method was immunoSEQ multiplex PCR; TCRdb's version includes in-frame clones alone and lacks a portion of them. The table has around 130,000 clones, roughly four fifths seen once. The sequenced sample was peripheral blood. The origin of the receptors is a human donor in a cohort sampled during active COVID-19.

The DNA of the CDR3 is TGTGCCAGCAGCTTGGAAAGGGAGGACGAGCAGTACTTC. It encodes CASSLEREDEQYF. The chain recombines TRBV5-4 with TRBJ2-7, with D perhaps matching TRBD2 (6 bases). CDR1 is SGHNT and CDR2 is YYREEE in the germline V gene (reference sequence). This CDR3 spans 13 amino acids. With 0 bases removed from V and 5 bases from J, the gap between germline ends came to 9 bases.

V is TRBV11-2 and J is TRBJ2-5; D is uncertain. The V gene lost 0 bases and the J gene lost 1 base, with 9 bases spanning the gap. Germline V gene sequence: CDR1 SGHAT, CDR2 FQNNGV. The CDR3 spans 15 residues. The CDR3 protein is CASSLEVAVQETQYF. The CDR3 DNA sequence: TGTGCCAGCAGCTTAGAGGTCGCGGTCCAAGAGACCCAGTACTTC.

This clone was detected only once. The chain links TRBV6-5 to TRBJ1-5; TRBD1 agrees at 7 bases. The germline CDR1 and CDR2 sequences are MNHEY and SVGAGI. The CDR3 has 13 residues. V lost 6 bases and J lost 4; bases outside the gene matches: 3. The CDR3 nucleotides are TGTGCCAGCAGACAGGGGAGTAATCAGCCCCAGCATTTT. It specifies CASRQGSNQPQHF.

The chain is built from TRBV2 and TRBJ1-6, with D unresolved. Germline loops: CDR1 SNHLY, CDR2 FYNNEI. Trimming pared 7 bases from V and 7 bases from J, leaving 11 bases between. This CDR3 is 13 amino acids long. The CDR3 here is CASMRESNSPLHF. CDR3 nucleotide sequence: TGTGCCAGCATGCGGGAATCCAATTCACCCCTCCACTTT.

Here the CDR3 DNA reads TGTGCCAGCAGTGCCTACACGGGGTGGGGTGAAAAACTGTTTTTT. It codes for CASSAYTGWGEKLFF. This chain connects TRBV25-1 to TRBJ1-4; no definite D call. Germline lookup yields CDR1 MGHDK and CDR2 SYGVNS. The CDR3 is 15 amino acids. V lost 4 bases and J 7 bases, leaving 16 bases between the germline ends.

The chain has TRBV3-1 (or the pseudogene TRBV3-2) and TRBJ2-7; 7 nucleotides align to TRBD2. This CDR3 contains 15 residues. Germline CDR1 reads LGHDT; CDR2 reads YNNKEL (reference sequence). V lost 0 bases to trimming and J lost 3 bases; unmatched junction nucleotides: 5. CDR3 sequence reads: CASSQDRRGSYEQYF. The DNA of the CDR3 is TGTGCCAGCAGCCAAGATAGGCGGGGGAGCTACGAGCAGTACTTC.

This clone was counted at least ten times. The chain joins TRBV11-2 to TRBJ2-1; D gene unclear. The CDR3 consists of 11 residues. The V gene's germline CDR1 is SGHAT and CDR2 FQNNGV. The V end lost 5 bases, the J end lost 7 bases, and 6 bases lay between the germline ends. In nucleotides, the CDR3 is TGTGCCAGCAGCCTGAGAAATGAGCAGTTCTTC. Protein product: CASSLRNEQFF. Using reference TRBV11-2 and TRBJ2-1 for the parts outside the CDR3, the full variable domain is EAGVAQSPRYKIIEKRQSVAFWCNPISGHATLYWYQQILGQGPKLLIQFQNNGVVDDSQLPKDRFSAERLKGVDSTLKIQPAKLEDSAVYLCASSLRNEQFFGPGTRLTVL.

The chain links TRBV19 to TRBJ2-3; 11 positions agree with TRBD2. From germline, CDR1 is LNHDA and CDR2 SQIVND (reference sequence). Trimming took 8 bases from V and 2 from J; bases not matched to a gene: 6. CDR3 length: 15 residues. The CDR3 reads CASELAGDNTDTQYF. CDR3 bases: TGTGCCAGTGAACTAGCGGGGGACAACACAGATACGCAGTATTTT.

The genes are TRBV7-9 and TRBJ1-1, with 9 bases matching TRBD1. J was trimmed by 5 bases and V by 5 bases; bases with no gene match: 3. Germline-derived CDR1 and CDR2 are SEHNR and FQNEAQ (reference sequence). The CDR3 has 13 residues. CDR3 loop: CASSQDRGTEAFF. The CDR3 bases are TGTGCCAGCAGCCAGGACAGGGGAACTGAAGCTTTCTTT. The full variable domain, its missing parts supplied by reference TRBV7-9 and TRBJ1-1, is DTGVSQNPRHKITKRGQNVTFRCDPISEHNRLYWYRQTLGQGPEFLTYFQNEAQLEKSRLLSDRFSAERPKGSFSTLEIQRTEQGDSAMYLCASSQDRGTEAFFGQGTRLTVV.

The chain combines TRBV6-5 with TRBJ1-1; maybe TRBD1 (5 bases). Looked up from germline, CDR1 is MNHEY and CDR2 is SVGAGI. The CDR3 extends over 15 amino acids. The V and J ends lost 0 bases and 4 bases respectively, with 12 bases between them. Here the CDR3 DNA reads TGTGCCAGCAGTTACTCGAGAGGCAGGGCCACTGAAGCTTTCTTT. Translating it yields CASSYSRGRATEAFF.

V gene TRBV27 combines with J gene TRBJ2-2; maybe TRBD2 (6 bases). The ends were cut back, 3 bases at V and 5 bases at J, with 16 bases in the middle. The CDR3 extends over 16 amino acids. Germline loops: CDR1 MNHEY, CDR2 SMNVEV (reference sequence). CDR3 sequence reads: CASSFGGTTRTGELFF. The CDR3 nucleotides read TGTGCCAGCAGTTTCGGCGGGACGACTAGAACCGGGGAGCTGTTTTTT.

The rearrangement uses TRBV19 and TRBJ1-1; D possibly corresponds to TRBD1 (5 bases). The length of the CDR3 is 14 residues. V lost 4 bases to trimming and J lost 4 bases, with 13 bases between them. From germline, CDR1 is LNHDA and CDR2 SQIVND (reference sequence). The DNA of the CDR3 is TGTGCCAGTAGTAGCTCCACAGGAGCCACTGAAGCTTTCTTT. Amino acids: CASSSSTGATEAFF.

Only a few counts were recorded for this clone. The chain carries TRBV2 and TRBJ2-7; tentative D call: TRBD1 (5 bases). Germline V gene sequence: CDR1 SNHLY, CDR2 FYNNEI. This CDR3 contains 13 residues. Trimming removed 2 bases at V and 6 bases at J, with 11 bases between. CDR3 sequence reads: CASSERTGAEQYF. CDR3 nucleotide sequence: TGTGCCAGCAGTGAACGCACAGGCGCCGAGCAGTACTTC.

The V call is TRBV13, the J call TRBJ1-3; no clear D. Per germline, CDR1 PRHDT and CDR2 FYEKMQ (reference sequence). This CDR3 is 15 amino acids long. Trimming removed 5 bases from V and 0 bases from J, with 11 bases in between. CDR3 coding DNA: TGTGCCAGCAGCCCAACCCTCGGCTCTGGAAACACCATATATTTT. Protein sequence: CASSPTLGSGNTIYF.

This clone turned up a few times. The chain carries TRBV7-2 and TRBJ2-7; perhaps TRBD1 as D (6 bases). The CDR3 covers 12 residues. V lost 6 bases to trimming and J lost 3 bases, with 9 bases between them. CDR1 SGHTA and CDR2 FQGNSA come from the germline V gene. In nucleotides, the CDR3 is TGTGCCAGCAGTTCACAGGGCTACGAGCAGTACTTC. Amino acid sequence: CASSSQGYEQYF.

CDR3 sequence reads: CASSPRDSSEAFF. The CDR3 DNA reads TGTGCCAGCTCACCAAGAGACAGTTCTGAAGCTTTCTTT. The J gene is TRBJ1-1, the V gene TRBV18; D perhaps matches TRBD1 (5 bases). CDR1 KGHSH and CDR2 LQKENI come from the germline V gene. Trimming cost V 2 bases and J 6 bases, with 10 bases left between them. The CDR3 length is 13 residues.

The chain has TRBV30 and TRBJ1-1, with a tentative D call TRBD1 (6 bases). This CDR3 has 14 amino acids. Per germline, CDR1 GTSNPN and CDR2 SVGIG (reference sequence). V was shortened by 3 bases and J by 4 bases, with 15 bases between the two germline ends. The CDR3 coding sequence is TGTGCCTGGAGGTCAGGGGCGCTATTCACTGAAGCTTTCTTT. Translated, it gives CAWRSGALFTEAFF.

This sequence joins TRBV6-6 and TRBJ2-1, with 8 bases fitting TRBD2. Germline trimming cut 6 bases from V and 5 bases from J; bases unmatched to any gene: 12. The CDR3 covers 16 residues. Germline CDR1 and CDR2: MNHNY and SVGAGI (reference sequence). CDR3 coding DNA: TGTGCCAGCAGCCGGGGGGGAGCCCCTGGAGACAATGAGCAGTTCTTC. Its protein is CASSRGGAPGDNEQFF.

V and J are TRBV5-1 and TRBJ2-2; maybe TRBD2 (5 bases). Deletions cut 3 bases from V and 0 bases from J, with 6 bases between. The CDR3 covers 14 residues. CDR1 and CDR2 from the germline V gene are SGHRS and YFSETQ. CDR3 DNA sequence: TGCGCCAGCAGCTCGGGGACGAACACCGGGGAGCTGTTTTTT. Amino acid sequence: CASSSGTNTGELFF.

This chain uses TRBV2 with TRBJ1-6; D is possibly TRBD1 (6 bases). Germline loops: CDR1 SNHLY, CDR2 FYNNEI. Trimming shortened V by 6 bases and J by 7 bases, and 10 bases separated the two germline ends. This CDR3 is built from 13 residues. DNA of the CDR3: TGTGCCAGCAGGACAGGAACGAATTCACCCCTCCACTTT. Translated: CASRTGTNSPLHF. The full variable domain, in which reference TRBV2 and TRBJ1-6 provide the parts outside the CDR3, is EPEVTQTPSHQVTQMGQEVILRCVPISNHLYFYWYRQILGQKVEFLVSFYNNEISEKSEIFDDQFSVERPDGSNFTLKIRSTKLEDSAMYFCASRTGTNSPLHFGNGTRLTVT.

The chain employs TRBV5-6 and TRBJ2-6; 10 bases are a match to TRBD1. Unmatched junction bases numbered 4, after V lost 4 bases and J lost 0 bases. The germline gives CDR1 SGHDT, CDR2 YYEEEE. The CDR3 has 17 residues. The CDR3, as DNA: TGTGCCAGCAGCCGACAGGGGGCCCCCTCTGGGGCCAACGTCCTGACTTTC. It translates to CASSRQGAPSGANVLTF.